This TCR beta chain was profiled in a study of cytomegalovirus exposure and HLA in healthy donors. CDR3 length: 21 amino acids. CDR1 KGHSH and CDR2 LQKENI come from the germline V gene. Trimming took 3 bases from V and 3 from J; bases not matched to a gene: 23. Sequencing was performed with immunoSEQ multiplex PCR; in TCRdb, only in-frame clones are kept and a portion is missing. Of approximately 300,000 clones detected, roughly 89% appear once; the ten largest clones hold about 0.8%. This clone has ten or more counts. Its antigen is still unknown. Notes on the study in general: Cytomegalovirus-associated TCR beta chains were listed, numbering roughly 150.

The clonotype was recovered from a woman aged 18-35 years in good health and CMV-seronegative. Input material: PBMCs. The chain carries TRBV18 and TRBJ2-3; TRBD1 matches 8 bases. CDR3 bases: TGTGCCAGCTCACCCGTCCCGGGACAGGTCCGGGGGAAGGCAGGGACAGATACGCAGTATTTT. Amino acids: CASSPVPGQVRGKAGTDTQYF.